This TCR beta chain appears in the sequencing data of a study of T cells in Graves' hyperthyroidism and ophthalmopathy. General observations from the study: Blood also contained most expanded thyroid clonotypes above 0.001.

Exclusion of a patient resulted from uncontrolled infection, other autoimmune disease, pregnancy or lactation. Amplification of TCR beta CDR3 regions used RNA as the template. The HTBI primer set served for first-round RT-PCR of the TCR CDR3. TCRdb re-derived calls from the multiplex PCR reads in MiXCR, one entry per CDR3 protein. The table lists some 440,000 distinct CDR3 sequences, less than 20% of them singletons. As for this clonotype: Its matching antigen is unknown.

V was shortened by 6 bases and J by 5 bases, with 19 bases between the two germline ends. The CDR3 is 15 residues long. CDR1 and CDR2 (germline): MDHEN, SYDVKM. Source material: blood. The TCR comes from a young woman with Graves' hyperthyroidism. This sequence joins TRBV28 and TRBJ1-2, with a possible D match to TRBD1 (5 bases). CDR3 residues: CASREGFYNLYGYTF. The CDR3 DNA reads TGTGCCAGCAGAGAGGGGTTTTATAACCTTTATGGCTACACCTTC.